The entry below describes one T cell receptor beta chain. The source of the sample is a study of early T cells in non-severe SARS-CoV-2 infection. A single record per CDR3 protein comes from TCRdb applying MiXCR to the 5' RACE reads. This table has 85,000 to 100,000 distinct CDR3 sequences, around 10% appearing once. Sample: whole blood. The TCR comes from an adult who was a healthcare worker with PCR-confirmed SARS-CoV-2 infection or an uninfected control (not recorded which).

The CDR3 loop is CASSLAGLDTQYF. The DNA for the CDR3 is TGTGCCAGCAGTTTAGCCGGACTGGATACGCAGTATTTT. The V and J genes are TRBV28 and TRBJ2-3; a weak D match, TRBD2 (5 bases). Germline assignment: CDR1 MDHEN and CDR2 SYDVKM. Trimming pared 2 bases from V and 6 bases from J, leaving 9 bases between. The CDR3 sequence is 13 residues long. The variable domain in full, with the rest retrieved from reference TRBV28 and TRBJ2-3, is DVKVTQSSRYLVKRTGEKVFLECVQDMDHENMFWYRQDPGLGLRLIYFSYDVKMKEKGDIPEGYSVSREKKERFSLILESASTNQTSMYLCASSLAGLDTQYFGPGTRLTVL.